This T cell receptor beta chain was recorded in a study of blood T cell repertoires in COVID-19. Looking at the study overall: Researchers got acute and convalescent COVID-19 samples from the United States, Italy and Spain. Sample material is recorded as cDNA or gDNA derived from T cells, B-cell-depleted T cells, or PBMCs.

Per the authors' pipeline: For nucleated cells, counts were estimated from reference gene primer amplification. Sequencing used immunoSEQ multiplex PCR; TCRdb keeps in-frame clones, though not all of them. V and J calls and clone size are as listed in that table; D and trimming were resolved from the DNA. The sample has roughly 100,000 clones, around 86% seen once. Germline V gives CDR1 SGHTA, CDR2 FQGNSA. The V and J ends lost 3 bases and 5 bases respectively, with 10 bases between them. The CDR3 sequence is 13 residues long. The receptor comes from a woman between 65 and 79 years old with acute or convalescent COVID-19. V gene TRBV7-2 combines with J gene TRBJ1-2; D gene uncertain. The sequenced sample was peripheral blood. The CDR3 nucleotides are TGTGCCAGCAGCTTGGGCAGTTATTATGGCTACACCTTC. Translating it yields CASSLGSYYGYTF.